This T cell receptor beta chain was sequenced in a study of blood T cell repertoires in COVID-19. Study as a whole: Specimens from acute and convalescent COVID-19 originated in the United States, Italy and Spain. The cDNA or gDNA used as material had been derived from T cells, B-cell-depleted T cells, or PBMCs.

The V gene lost 8 bases and the J gene lost 0 bases, with 11 bases spanning the gap. The CDR3 totals 13 residues. Germline V gene lookup returns CDR1 GTSNPN and CDR2 SVGIG (reference sequence). In the source study's methods: Reference gene primer amplification gave estimated nucleated cell counts. The method was immunoSEQ multiplex PCR; TCRdb's version includes in-frame clones alone and lacks a portion of them. That table furnishes V, J and clone size, whereas the DNA furnished D and trimming. The sample shows 400,000 to 550,000 clones, about 89% of them seen only once. This clonotype originated in a woman aged 25 to 39 with acute or convalescent COVID-19. The specimen sequenced was peripheral blood. The rearrangement uses TRBV30 and TRBJ1-3, with D hard to call. The CDR3 loop reads CARRTSSGNTIYF. In DNA form, the CDR3 reads TGTGCCCGAAGAACCAGCTCTGGAAACACCATATATTTT.